The next 5 T cell receptor beta chains were all read from a single sample in a study of regulatory T cells in long-lasting Graves disease. The time point: newly diagnosed GD, antithyroid drugs for less than 3 months. RNA extracted from PBMCs served as the sequencing template. The authors built TCR beta libraries using iRepertoire HTBI primers and Arm-PCR of CDR3 regions. TCRdb re-called the multiplex PCR reads through MiXCR, storing one row per CDR3 protein. The sample holds around 450,000 distinct CDR3 sequences, 15% seen once. These data were likewise used in another study, on T cells in Graves' hyperthyroidism and ophthalmopathy.

Sequences were derived from peripheral blood mononuclear cells (PBMCs), sampled at new diagnosis, from a patient treated with antithyroid drugs. These receptors came from a woman aged 25-40 years with Graves disease.

This clonotype was seen a handful of times. The chain has TRBV5-1 and TRBJ2-2; D gene uncertain. The CDR3 has 13 residues. Trimming removed 4 bases at V and 1 base at J, with 5 bases between. CDR1 is SGHRS, CDR2 YFSETQ, per germline. The CDR3, as DNA: TGCGCCAGCAGCCCCAAGAACACCGGGGAGCTGTTTTTT. This sequence encodes CASSPKNTGELFF. Variable domain in full (rest from reference TRBV5-1 and TRBJ2-2): KAGVTQTPRYLIKTRGQQVTLSCSPISGHRSVSWYQQTPGQGLQFLFEYFSETQRNKGNFPGRFSGRQFSNSRSEMNVSTLELGDSALYLCASSPKNTGELFFGEGSRLTVL.

This clonotype occurred a few times. This chain joins TRBV29-1 and TRBJ1-1, with TRBD1 as a possible D gene (6 bases). Per germline, CDR1 SQVTM and CDR2 ANQGSEA. Trimming pared 0 bases from V and 4 bases from J, leaving 12 bases between. The CDR3 runs to 14 residues. This chain's CDR3 is CSVEDTGYITEAFF. CDR3 in DNA: TGCAGCGTTGAAGATACAGGGTATATCACTGAAGCTTTCTTT.

In this sample, this clonotype turned up many times. V is TRBV12-5 and J is TRBJ2-1, with 13 bases matching TRBD2. In germline, CDR1 is LGHNT, CDR2 FRNRAP. This CDR3 is built from 20 residues. Losses at the gene ends were 7 bases for V and 0 bases for J; bases not matched to a gene: 15. CDR3 region: CASALRTSGSPILSYNEQFF. The CDR3 nucleotides are TGTGCTAGTGCCTTGCGGACTAGCGGGAGCCCCATCCTCTCCTACAATGAGCAGTTCTTC. The full variable domain, rest sourced from reference TRBV12-5 and TRBJ2-1, is DARVTQTPRHKVTEMGQEVTMRCQPILGHNTVFWYRQTMMQGLELLAYFRNRAPLDDSGMPKDRFSAEMPDATLATLKIQPSEPRDSAVYFCASALRTSGSPILSYNEQFFGPGTRLTVL.

V is TRBV19 and J is TRBJ2-5; D gene uncertain. Germline assignment: CDR1 LNHDA and CDR2 SQIVND (reference sequence). CDR3 size: 10 residues. Trimming pared 8 bases from V and 5 bases from J, leaving 6 bases between. As DNA, the CDR3 is TGTGCCAGTGGTTTTGAGACCCAGTACTTC. Amino acids: CASGFETQYF.

This clonotype showed up many times. Germline is not matched at one junction end, which may reflect a read error. The chain employs TRBV2 and TRBJ2-3, with 8 bases fitting TRBD1. This CDR3 has 14 residues. Germline V gene lookup returns CDR1 SNHLY and CDR2 FYNNEI. The chain's CDR3 is CASHLRQGLDTQCF. CDR3 sequence (DNA): TGTGCCAGCCACTTACGACAGGGGTTAGATACGCAGTGTTTT.